Sequencing of this T cell receptor beta chain was carried out in a study of memory CD4+ T cells and cytomegalovirus serostatus. For the study at large: This sample comes from healthy Belgian adults, under 10 CMV seropositive, approximately 22 seronegative.

Single viable CD3+CD4+CD8-CD45RO+ cells were sorted as the memory CD4+ T cells. A note on this clone: The antigen remains undetermined.

In the original analysis: After removing out-of-frame reads, around 2,100,000 distinct TCRbeta sequences remained. Generated by immunoSEQ multiplex PCR, the TCRdb table keeps only in-frame clones and is missing some. V, J and clone size reflect that table, while D and trimming were determined from the DNA. Of about 56,000 clones listed, 82% are singletons. Findings of the study overall: Repertoires predicted CMV serostatus with median bootstrapped AUC of approximately 0.94.

Trimming removed 5 bases from V and 10 bases from J; junction bases left unmatched: 7. CDR3 length equals 13 residues. Per the germline V gene, CDR1 is SEHNR and CDR2 is FQNEAQ (reference sequence). The sequenced material came from memory CD4+ T cells from blood. The chain combines TRBV7-9 with TRBJ1-4, with 7 bases fitting TRBD1. The clonotype originates from an adult in good health and CMV-seronegative. CDR3 sequence reads: CASSSQDRSKLFF. The CDR3 DNA reads TGTGCCAGCAGCAGCCAGGACAGGTCAAAACTGTTTTTT.